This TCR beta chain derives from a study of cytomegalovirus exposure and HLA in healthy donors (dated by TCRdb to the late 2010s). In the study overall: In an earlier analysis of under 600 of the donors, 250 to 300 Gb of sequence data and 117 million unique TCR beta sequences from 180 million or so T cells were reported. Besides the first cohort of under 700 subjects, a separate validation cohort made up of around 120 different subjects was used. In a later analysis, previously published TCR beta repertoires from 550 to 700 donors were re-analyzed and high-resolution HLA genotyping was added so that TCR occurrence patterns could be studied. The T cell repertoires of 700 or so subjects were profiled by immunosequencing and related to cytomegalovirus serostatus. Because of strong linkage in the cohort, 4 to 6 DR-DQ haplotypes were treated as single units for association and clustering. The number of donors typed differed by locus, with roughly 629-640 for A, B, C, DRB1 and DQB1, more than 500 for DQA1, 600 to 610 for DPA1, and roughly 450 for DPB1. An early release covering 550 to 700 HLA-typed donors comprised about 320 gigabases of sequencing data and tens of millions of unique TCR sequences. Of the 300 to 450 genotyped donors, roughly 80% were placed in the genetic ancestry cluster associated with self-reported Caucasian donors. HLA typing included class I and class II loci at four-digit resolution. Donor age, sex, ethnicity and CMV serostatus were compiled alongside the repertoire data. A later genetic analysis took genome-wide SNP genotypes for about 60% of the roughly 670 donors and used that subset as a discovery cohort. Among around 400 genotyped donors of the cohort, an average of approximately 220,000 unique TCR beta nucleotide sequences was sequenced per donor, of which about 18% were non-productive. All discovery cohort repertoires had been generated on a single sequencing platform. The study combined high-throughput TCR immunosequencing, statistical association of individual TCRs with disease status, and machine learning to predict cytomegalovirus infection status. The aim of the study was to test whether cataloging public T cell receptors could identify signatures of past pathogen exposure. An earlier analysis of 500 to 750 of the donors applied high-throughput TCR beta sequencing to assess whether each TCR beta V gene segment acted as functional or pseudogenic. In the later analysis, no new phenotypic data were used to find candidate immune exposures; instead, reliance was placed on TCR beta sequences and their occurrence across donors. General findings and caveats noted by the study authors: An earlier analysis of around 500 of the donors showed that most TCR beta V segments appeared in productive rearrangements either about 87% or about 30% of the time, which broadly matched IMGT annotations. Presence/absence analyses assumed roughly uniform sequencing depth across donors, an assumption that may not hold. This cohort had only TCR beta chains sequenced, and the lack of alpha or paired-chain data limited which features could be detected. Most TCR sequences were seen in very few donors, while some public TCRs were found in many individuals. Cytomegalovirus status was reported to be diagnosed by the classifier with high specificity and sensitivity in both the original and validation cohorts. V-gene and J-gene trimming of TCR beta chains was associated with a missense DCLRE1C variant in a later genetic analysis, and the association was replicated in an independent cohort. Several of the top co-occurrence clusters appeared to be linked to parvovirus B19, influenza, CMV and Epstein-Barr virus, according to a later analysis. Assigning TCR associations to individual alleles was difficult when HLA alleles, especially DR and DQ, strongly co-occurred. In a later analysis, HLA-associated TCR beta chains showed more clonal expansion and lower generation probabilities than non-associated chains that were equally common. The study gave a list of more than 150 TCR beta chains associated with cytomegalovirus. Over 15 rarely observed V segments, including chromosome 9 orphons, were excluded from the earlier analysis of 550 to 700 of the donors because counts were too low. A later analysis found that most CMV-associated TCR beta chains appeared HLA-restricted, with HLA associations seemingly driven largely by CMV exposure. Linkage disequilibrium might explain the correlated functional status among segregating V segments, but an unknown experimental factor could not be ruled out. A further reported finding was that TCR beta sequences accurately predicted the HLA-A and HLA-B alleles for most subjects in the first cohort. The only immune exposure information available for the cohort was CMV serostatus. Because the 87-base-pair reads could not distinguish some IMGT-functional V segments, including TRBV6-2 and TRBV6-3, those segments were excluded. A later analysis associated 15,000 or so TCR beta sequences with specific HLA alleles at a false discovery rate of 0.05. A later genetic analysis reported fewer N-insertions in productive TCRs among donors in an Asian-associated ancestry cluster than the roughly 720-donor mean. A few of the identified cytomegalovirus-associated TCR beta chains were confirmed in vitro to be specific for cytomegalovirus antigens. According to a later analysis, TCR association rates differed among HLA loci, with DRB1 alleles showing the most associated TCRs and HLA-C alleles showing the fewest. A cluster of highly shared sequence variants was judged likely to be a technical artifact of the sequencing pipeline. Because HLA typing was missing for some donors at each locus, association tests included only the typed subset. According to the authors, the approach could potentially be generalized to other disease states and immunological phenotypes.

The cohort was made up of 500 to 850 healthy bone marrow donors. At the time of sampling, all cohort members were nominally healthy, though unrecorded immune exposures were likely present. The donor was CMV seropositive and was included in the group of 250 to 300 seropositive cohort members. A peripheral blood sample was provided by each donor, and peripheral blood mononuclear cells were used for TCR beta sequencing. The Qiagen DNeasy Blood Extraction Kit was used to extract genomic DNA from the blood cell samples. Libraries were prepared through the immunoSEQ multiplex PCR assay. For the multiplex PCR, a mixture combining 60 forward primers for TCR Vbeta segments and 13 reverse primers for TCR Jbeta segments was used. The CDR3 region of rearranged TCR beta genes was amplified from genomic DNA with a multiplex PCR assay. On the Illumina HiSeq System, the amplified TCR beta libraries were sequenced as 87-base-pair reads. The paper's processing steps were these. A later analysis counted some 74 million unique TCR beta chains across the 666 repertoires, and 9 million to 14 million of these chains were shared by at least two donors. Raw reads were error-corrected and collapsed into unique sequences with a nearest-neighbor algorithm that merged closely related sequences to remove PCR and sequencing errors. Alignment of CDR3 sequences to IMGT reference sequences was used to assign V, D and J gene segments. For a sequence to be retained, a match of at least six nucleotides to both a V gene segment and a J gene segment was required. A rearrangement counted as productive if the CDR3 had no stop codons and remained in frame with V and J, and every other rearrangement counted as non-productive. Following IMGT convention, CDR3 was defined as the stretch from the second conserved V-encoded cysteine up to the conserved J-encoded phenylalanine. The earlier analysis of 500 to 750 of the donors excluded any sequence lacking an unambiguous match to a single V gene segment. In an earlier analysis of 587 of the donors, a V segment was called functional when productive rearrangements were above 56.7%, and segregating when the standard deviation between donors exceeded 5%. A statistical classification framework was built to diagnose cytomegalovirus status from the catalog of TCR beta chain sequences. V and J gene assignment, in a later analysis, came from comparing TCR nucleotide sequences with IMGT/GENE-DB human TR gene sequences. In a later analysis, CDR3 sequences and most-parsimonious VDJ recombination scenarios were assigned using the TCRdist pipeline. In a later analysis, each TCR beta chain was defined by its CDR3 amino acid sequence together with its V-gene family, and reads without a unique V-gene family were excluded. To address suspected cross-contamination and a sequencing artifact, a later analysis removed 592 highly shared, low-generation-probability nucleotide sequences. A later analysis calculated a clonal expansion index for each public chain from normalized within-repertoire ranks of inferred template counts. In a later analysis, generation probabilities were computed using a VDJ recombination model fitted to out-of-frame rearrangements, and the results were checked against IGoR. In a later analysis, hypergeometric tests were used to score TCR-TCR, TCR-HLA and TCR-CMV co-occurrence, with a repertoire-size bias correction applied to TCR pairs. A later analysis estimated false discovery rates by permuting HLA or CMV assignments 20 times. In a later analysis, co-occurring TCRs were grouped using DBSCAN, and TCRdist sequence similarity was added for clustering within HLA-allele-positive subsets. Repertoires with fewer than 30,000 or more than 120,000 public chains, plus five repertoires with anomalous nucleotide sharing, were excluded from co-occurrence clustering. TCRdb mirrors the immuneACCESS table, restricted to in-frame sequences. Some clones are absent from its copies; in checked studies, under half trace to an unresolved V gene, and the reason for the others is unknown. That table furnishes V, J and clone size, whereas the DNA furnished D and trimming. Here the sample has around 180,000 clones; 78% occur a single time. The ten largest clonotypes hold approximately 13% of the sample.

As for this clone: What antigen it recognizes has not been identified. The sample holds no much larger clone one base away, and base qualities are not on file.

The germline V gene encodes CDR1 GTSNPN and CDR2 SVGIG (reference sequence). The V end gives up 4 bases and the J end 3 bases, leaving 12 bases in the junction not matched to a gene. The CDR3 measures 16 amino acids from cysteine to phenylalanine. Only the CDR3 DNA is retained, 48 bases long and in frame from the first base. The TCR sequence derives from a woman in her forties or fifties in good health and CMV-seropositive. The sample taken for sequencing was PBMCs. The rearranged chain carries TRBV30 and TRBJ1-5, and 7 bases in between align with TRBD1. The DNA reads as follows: TGTGCCTGGACTCATGGACAGGCCGCGTACAATCAGCCCCAGCATTTT. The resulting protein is CAWTHGQAAYNQPQHF.